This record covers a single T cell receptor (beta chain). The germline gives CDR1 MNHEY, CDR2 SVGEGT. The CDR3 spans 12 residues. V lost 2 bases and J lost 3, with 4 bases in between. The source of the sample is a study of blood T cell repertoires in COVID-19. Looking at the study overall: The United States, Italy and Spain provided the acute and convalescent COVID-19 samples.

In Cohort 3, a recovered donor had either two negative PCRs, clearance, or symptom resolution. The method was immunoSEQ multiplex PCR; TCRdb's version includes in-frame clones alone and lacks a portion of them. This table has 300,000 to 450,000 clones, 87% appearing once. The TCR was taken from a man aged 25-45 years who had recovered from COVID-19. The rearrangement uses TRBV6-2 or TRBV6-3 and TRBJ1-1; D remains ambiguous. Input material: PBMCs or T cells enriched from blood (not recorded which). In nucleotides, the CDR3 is TGTGCCAGCAGTTACCATTACACTGAAGCTTTCTTT. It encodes CASSYHYTEAFF.